The T cell receptor (beta chain) under discussion was sequenced for a study of human T cells and chemical hapten exposure. This clonotype occurred a few times. The CDR3 contains 14 residues. The V gene's germline CDR1 is SGHRS and CDR2 YFSETQ. Trimming left V 2 bases short and J 3 bases short, with 11 bases between. As to time point: pre-sensitization, week 0. Specified treatment: therapeutic diphenylcyclopropenone sensitization with weekly scalp DPC. Via MiXCR, TCRdb re-called the RACE reads, giving one row per CDR3 protein. The data contain 95,000 to 150,000 distinct CDR3 sequences, roughly 12% of them seen just once; the ten biggest clones take up approximately 3%.

The clonotype was recovered from a woman under 30 with alopecia areata. Some clones in this sample may be carry-over from other donors' samples. The sequencing used whole blood, collected in connection with sensitization to the hapten diphenylcyclopropenone (DPC). V gene TRBV5-1 combines with J gene TRBJ1-2; no definite D call. The CDR3 DNA sequence: TGCGCCAGCAGCTTTGATGAGGGCGACTATGGCTACACCTTC. It encodes CASSFDEGDYGYTF. Supplemented by reference TRBV5-1 and TRBJ1-2, the full variable domain reads KAGVTQTPRYLIKTRGQQVTLSCSPISGHRSVSWYQQTPGQGLQFLFEYFSETQRNKGNFPGRFSGRQFSNSRSEMNVSTLELGDSALYLCASSFDEGDYGYTFGSGTRLTVV.